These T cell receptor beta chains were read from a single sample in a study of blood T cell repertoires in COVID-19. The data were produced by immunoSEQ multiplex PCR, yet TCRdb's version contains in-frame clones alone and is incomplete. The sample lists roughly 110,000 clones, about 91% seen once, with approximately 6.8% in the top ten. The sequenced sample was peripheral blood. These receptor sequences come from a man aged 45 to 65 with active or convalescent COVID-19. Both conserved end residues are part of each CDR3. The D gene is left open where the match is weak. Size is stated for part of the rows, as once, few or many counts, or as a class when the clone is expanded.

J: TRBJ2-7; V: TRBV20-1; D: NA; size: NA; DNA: TGCAGTGCTAGTAATCAGTTCTCCTACGAGCAGTACTTC; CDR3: CSASNQFSYEQYF
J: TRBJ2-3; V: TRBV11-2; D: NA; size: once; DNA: TGTGCCAGCAGCTTAGGGCCAGGGGAGTCAGATACGCAGTATTTT; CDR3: CASSLGPGESDTQYF
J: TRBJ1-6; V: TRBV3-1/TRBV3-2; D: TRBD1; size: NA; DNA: TGTGCCAGCAGCGACAGGGGAGACTCACCCCTCCACTTT; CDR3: CASSDRGDSPLHF
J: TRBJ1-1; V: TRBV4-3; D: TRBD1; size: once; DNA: TGCGCCAGCAGCCGAGGGACAGGGGGAAACACTGAAGCTTTCTTT; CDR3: CASSRGTGGNTEAFF
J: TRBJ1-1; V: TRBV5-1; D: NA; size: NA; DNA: TGCGCCAGCAGCTTGGAAAACGCAGGGGACACTGAAGCTTTCTTT; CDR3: CASSLENAGDTEAFF
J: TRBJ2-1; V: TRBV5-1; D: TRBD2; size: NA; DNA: TGCGCCAGCAGCCGGACTAGCGGGGGACCCGATGTGCAGTTCTTC; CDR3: CASSRTSGGPDVQFF
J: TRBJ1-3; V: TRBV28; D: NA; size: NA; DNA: TGTGCCAGCCAAGGGAGCGACTCTGGAAACACCATATATTTT; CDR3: CASQGSDSGNTIYF
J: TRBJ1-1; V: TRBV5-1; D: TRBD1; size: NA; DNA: TGCGCCAGCAGCTTGAGGGCAACAGGGGGCTTGGCTGAAGCTTTCTTT; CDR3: CASSLRATGGLAEAFF
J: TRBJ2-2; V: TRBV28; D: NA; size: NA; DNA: TGTGCCAGCACAAGAGCTAGCCGGAACTCCGGGGAGCTGTTTTTT; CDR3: CASTRASRNSGELFF
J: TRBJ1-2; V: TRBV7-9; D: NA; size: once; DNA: TGTGCCAGCAGCTTAGTAACGGGGGTTGGCTACACCTTC; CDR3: CASSLVTGVGYTF
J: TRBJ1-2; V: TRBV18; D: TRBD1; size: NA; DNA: TGTGCCAGCTCACCACCGGGACAGGGGTCGGCTGGCTACACCTTC; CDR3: CASSPPGQGSAGYTF
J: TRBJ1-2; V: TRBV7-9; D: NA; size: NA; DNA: TGTGCCAGCAGCCCCGGGACTGATTATGGCTACACCTTC; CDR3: CASSPGTDYGYTF
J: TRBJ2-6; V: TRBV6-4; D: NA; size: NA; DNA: TGTGCCAGCAGTGACACGGGGGACTCTGGGGCCAACGTCCTGACTTTC; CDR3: CASSDTGDSGANVLTF
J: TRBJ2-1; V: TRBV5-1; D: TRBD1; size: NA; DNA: TGCGCCAGCATCCGAGGGACAGGGAGCGGGACCAGCTCCTACAATGAGCAGTTCTTC; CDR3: CASIRGTGSGTSSYNEQFF
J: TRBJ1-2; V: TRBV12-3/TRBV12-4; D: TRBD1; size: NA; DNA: TGTGCCAGCAAAACGACAGGGGGAGGTGGCTACACCTTC; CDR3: CASKTTGGGGYTF
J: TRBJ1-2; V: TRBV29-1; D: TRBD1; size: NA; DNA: TGCAGCGTTGCACAGGGGGGATATGGCTACACCTTC; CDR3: CSVAQGGYGYTF
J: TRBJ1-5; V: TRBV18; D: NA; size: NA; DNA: TGTGCCAGCTCACCCGAGGACTTATTTGGGCTTCAGCCCCAGCATTTT; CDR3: CASSPEDLFGLQPQHF
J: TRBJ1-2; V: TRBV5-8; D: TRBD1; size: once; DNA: TGTGCCAGCAGCTTACCGGGACAGGGTAACTATGGCTACACCTTC; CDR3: CASSLPGQGNYGYTF
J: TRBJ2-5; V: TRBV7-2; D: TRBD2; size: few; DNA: TGTGCCAGCATCCGGGAGGGCAGAGAGACCCAGTACTTC; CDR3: CASIREGRETQYF
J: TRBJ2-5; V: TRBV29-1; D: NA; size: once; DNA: TGCAGCGTCGGGTTGCTACCGGGGGAAGAGACCCAGTACTTC; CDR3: CSVGLLPGEETQYF
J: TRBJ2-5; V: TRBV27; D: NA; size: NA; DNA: TGTGCCAGCAGTTTAGGTCGGAGTAACTTCCAAGAGACCCAGTACTTC; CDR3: CASSLGRSNFQETQYF
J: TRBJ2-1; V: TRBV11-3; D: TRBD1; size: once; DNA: TGTGCCAGCAGCTTAGAAGGGACAGGGGAGGATGAGCAGTTCTTC; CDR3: CASSLEGTGEDEQFF
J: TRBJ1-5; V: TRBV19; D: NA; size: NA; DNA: TGTGCCAGTAGTGAGACTAGGGTCGCTCAGCCCCAGCATTTT; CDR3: CASSETRVAQPQHF